These T cell receptor beta chains were read from a single sample in a study of identical twins. Via MiXCR, TCRdb re-called the 5' RACE reads, giving one row per CDR3 protein. This sample has 400,000 to 500,000 distinct CDR3 sequences, with less than 20% found just once. The sequencing input was naive T cells sorted from blood. The source of these receptors is a man aged 50 to 60 in good health. The CDR3 runs from the conserved cysteine through the conserved F or W.

v_call	j_call	cdr3_aa
TRBV6-5	TRBJ2-7	CASSYSRGSTYEQYF
TRBV5-1	TRBJ2-2	CASSTGLAGAANTGELFF
TRBV11-1	TRBJ2-4	CASSLAWRAPEAKNIQYF
TRBV20-1	TRBJ2-1	CSARDGHRNEQFF
TRBV7-8	TRBJ1-5	CASSLAAQASNQPQHF
TRBV11-2	TRBJ1-2	CASRPSGAGSGYTF
TRBV5-1	TRBJ1-1	CASSLYLPGWNTEAFF
TRBV20-1	TRBJ2-1	CSANRGQGGRPGFF
TRBV29-1	TRBJ2-7	CSVEAESSYEQYF
TRBV11-2	TRBJ1-1	CASSSPGQGEGEAFF
TRBV15	TRBJ2-7	CATSRDVAGGEQYF
TRBV12-3/TRBV12-4	TRBJ2-7	CASSSGTQFFGEQYF
TRBV29-1	TRBJ2-2	CSVAPGTENTGELFF
TRBV7-2	TRBJ2-3	CASSLSLAGFPGTDTQYF
TRBV14	TRBJ2-7	CARLRGKAESSYEQYF
TRBV10-1	TRBJ2-2	CASSESRGTGELFF
TRBV12-3/TRBV12-4	TRBJ1-1	CASSLVRWTGGSEAFF
TRBV9	TRBJ2-7	CASSVASSYEQYF
TRBV14	TRBJ2-7	CASSQDYGTGSYEQYF
TRBV18	TRBJ1-1	CASSPGTGGVNTEAFF
TRBV10-3	TRBJ2-7	CAASPQQGPYEQYF
TRBV9	TRBJ2-3	CASSVSSDTQYF